Only a few counts were recorded for the clone carrying this T cell receptor beta chain. The antigen remains undetermined. Looked up from germline, CDR1 is SGDLS and CDR2 is YYNGEE. With 4 bases clipped from V and 0 bases from J, the junction kept 5 bases outside the gene matches. This CDR3 spans 15 amino acids. The data were obtained in a study of cytomegalovirus exposure and HLA in healthy donors. The wider study: Genotyping of nearly 400 donors showed that 70% to 90% belonged to the Caucasian-associated ancestry cluster. Whole-study findings and limits: In presence/absence analyses, roughly uniform sequencing depth across donors was assumed. Segments of the TCR beta V type were, in most cases, productive about 87% or about 30% of the time in an earlier analysis.

In the PCR, 60 Vbeta and 13 Jbeta primers were used. Sequencing was performed with immunoSEQ multiplex PCR; in TCRdb, only in-frame clones are kept and a portion is missing. The profile shows hundreds of thousands of clones, 65% to 85% of them singletons. This TCR was sampled from a boy aged 2 to 10 in good health and CMV-seronegative. Sequencing input: PBMCs. The chain couples TRBV9 to TRBJ2-3; 7 nucleotides match TRBD1. The CDR3 region is CASSPGGYSTDTQYF. The CDR3 bases are TGTGCCAGCAGCCCAGGGGGTTATAGCACAGATACGCAGTATTTT.